Presented here are 12 T cell receptor beta chains from one specimen sequenced in a study of shared T cell receptors in the human thymus. The method was immunoSEQ multiplex PCR; TCRdb's version includes in-frame clones alone and lacks a portion of them. This repertoire shows about 500,000 clones, 75% to 80% found once; its top ten account for more than 0.01%. These data were likewise used in another study, on human thymus T cells.

What was sequenced was thymocytes. These receptors were obtained from a boy in the first two years of life with a congenital heart defect.

With respect to this clone: The same CDR3 can be traced to other DNA sequences in this sample. V usage is TRBV28 and J usage is TRBJ2-7, with a possible D match to TRBD2 (5 bases). Germline CDR1 reads MDHEN; CDR2 reads SYDVKM. The V gene lost 5 bases and the J gene lost 0 bases, with 8 bases spanning the gap. The CDR3 is 13 residues long. Here the CDR3 DNA reads TGTGCCAGCAGTAGCGGTAGCTCCTACGAGCAGTACTTC. The encoded protein is CASSSGSSYEQYF.

DNA for the CDR3: TGTGCCAGCAAACGACAGGGAGCCCACGAGCAGTACTTC. It codes for CASKRQGAHEQYF. The V gene is TRBV5-8, the J gene TRBJ2-7; 7 positions match TRBD1. CDR3 length: 13 amino acids. CDR1 SGHTS and CDR2 YDEGEE come from the germline V gene. The ends lost 6 bases at V and 5 bases at J; junction bases unmatched: 8. Based on the CDR3 plus reference TRBV5-8 and TRBJ2-7, the full variable domain is EAGVTQSPTHLIKTRGQQATLRCSPISGHTSVYWYQQALGLGLQFLLWYDEGEERNRGNFPPRFSGRQFPNYSSELNVNALELEDSALYLCASKRQGAHEQYFGPGTRLTVT.

As DNA, the CDR3 is TGTGCCAGCACCCCGACGAGGCTACATTCCTACAATGAGCAGTTCTTC. This sequence encodes CASTPTRLHSYNEQFF. The rearrangement joins TRBV11-3 to TRBJ2-1; D is uncertain. V was trimmed by 7 bases and J by 1 base, leaving 17 bases between them. Germline-derived CDR1 and CDR2 are SGHNT and YENEEA. The CDR3 extends over 16 amino acids.

The chain is built from TRBV7-9 and TRBJ1-5; 8 bases are a match to TRBD1. The germline gives CDR1 SEHNR, CDR2 FQNEAQ (reference sequence). V dropped 1 base and J dropped 2; count of bases not matched to a gene: 13. The CDR3 is 19 residues long. Here the CDR3 reads CASSLGQGAEKAGNQPQHF. DNA for the CDR3: TGTGCCAGCAGCTTAGGGCAGGGGGCGGAGAAGGCGGGCAATCAGCCCCAGCATTTT.

The genes are TRBV5-1 and TRBJ2-5, with 10 bases that match TRBD2. The closer fit of TRBJ2-7 to the DNA end suggests the J call may be wrong. Germline V lookup: CDR1 SGHRS, CDR2 YFSETQ. The CDR3 sequence is 16 residues long. CDR3 nucleotides: TGCGCCAGCAGCTTGGCTAGCGGGAGTCTTCGCTACGAGCAGTACTTC. Translation gives CASSLASGSLRYEQYF.

The V gene is TRBV5-5, the J gene TRBJ2-7; D is possibly TRBD2 (5 bases). The CDR3 sequence is 13 residues long. Germline lookup yields CDR1 SGHKS and CDR2 YYEKEE (reference sequence). V shed 0 bases and J shed 5 bases, with 9 bases lying between them. Here the CDR3 reads CASSLAGKDEQYF. The DNA of the CDR3 is TGTGCCAGCAGCTTGGCGGGAAAGGACGAGCAGTACTTC. The variable domain in full, completed from reference TRBV5-5 and TRBJ2-7, reads DAGVTQSPTHLIKTRGQQVTLRCSPISGHKSVSWYQQVLGQGPQFIFQYYEKEERGRGNFPDRFSARQFPNYSSELNVNALLLGDSALYLCASSLAGKDEQYFGPGTRLTVT.

This chain connects TRBV11-2 to TRBJ2-7; D gene ambiguous. V was pared by 5 bases and J by 2 bases, with 13 bases between. CDR1 is SGHAT, CDR2 FQNNGV, per germline. The CDR3 loop spans 14 amino acids. In DNA form, the CDR3 reads TGTGCCAGCAGCCAAGGCCAGGCAGCCTACGAGCAGTACTTC. Amino acid sequence: CASSQGQAAYEQYF. Combining the CDR3 with reference TRBV11-2 and TRBJ2-7 gives the whole variable domain EAGVAQSPRYKIIEKRQSVAFWCNPISGHATLYWYQQILGQGPKLLIQFQNNGVVDDSQLPKDRFSAERLKGVDSTLKIQPAKLEDSAVYLCASSQGQAAYEQYFGPGTRLTVT.

The chain recombines TRBV15 with TRBJ2-1, with D possibly being TRBD1 (6 bases). The CDR3 totals 16 residues. Per the germline V gene, CDR1 is LNHNV and CDR2 is YYDKDF (reference sequence). V was clipped by 7 bases and J by 0 bases, with 16 bases between them. CDR3 sequence reads: CATKTLDSDSYNEQFF. CDR3 sequence (DNA): TGTGCCACCAAAACCTTGGACAGTGACTCCTACAATGAGCAGTTCTTC. Based on the CDR3 plus reference TRBV15 and TRBJ2-1, the full variable domain is DAMVIQNPRYQVTQFGKPVTLSCSQTLNHNVMYWYQQKSSQAPKLLFHYYDKDFNNEADTPDNFQSRRPNTSFCFLDIRSPGLGDTAMYLCATKTLDSDSYNEQFFGPGTRLTVL.

The chain is built from TRBV18 and TRBJ2-3; the match to TRBD2 covers 7 bases. This CDR3 is 15 amino acids long. Looked up from germline, CDR1 is KGHSH and CDR2 is LQKENI. Unmatched junction bases numbered 5, after V lost 5 bases and J lost 0 bases. CDR3 coding DNA: TGTGCCAGCTCAGCCACTAGCGATAGCACAGATACGCAGTATTTT. Its protein product is CASSATSDSTDTQYF.

This clone showed up just once. The rearrangement uses TRBV6-1 and TRBJ2-5, with 10 bases fitting TRBD1. From germline, CDR1 is MNHNS and CDR2 SASEGT. The junction had 7 bases not matched to a gene; V was cut back by 6 bases and J by 3 bases. The CDR3 is 15 residues long. In DNA, the CDR3 is TGTGCCAGCAGCGTCGACAGGGGGCGGGAAGAGACCCAGTACTTC. This sequence encodes CASSVDRGREETQYF.

This chain links TRBV4-2 with TRBJ2-4; 7 positions match TRBD1. V dropped 4 bases and J dropped 0; count of bases not matched to a gene: 6. This CDR3 has 16 amino acids. The germline V gene has CDR1 LGHNA and CDR2 YNFKEQ. The CDR3 reads CASSLKTGLAKNIQYF. DNA for the CDR3: TGTGCCAGCAGCCTAAAGACAGGGCTAGCCAAAAACATTCAGTACTTC.

The chain employs TRBV28 and TRBJ2-7, with a weak D call TRBD2 (7 bases). Germline CDR1 reads MDHEN; CDR2 reads SYDVKM. There are 15 residues in the CDR3. V was cut by 3 bases and J by 6 bases, with 18 bases left in between. DNA of the CDR3: TGTGCCAGCAGTTTGAGTACAGGGAGGGGTAGCGAGCAGTACTTC. Encoded protein: CASSLSTGRGSEQYF.